Below are 2 T cell receptor beta chains sequenced from a single sample in a study of OX40 agonist ivuxolimab in advanced cancers. The data were produced by immunoSEQ multiplex PCR, yet TCRdb's version contains in-frame clones alone and is incomplete. The sample lists 58,000 or so clones; around 78% were seen once. The sample was CD4+ or CD8+ T cells sorted from blood, taken in a trial of the OX40 agonist ivuxolimab. Every receptor here comes from an adult with an advanced solid tumor such as melanoma, head and neck, liver or kidney cancer.

This clone was picked up a small number of times. The gene calls are TRBV5-6 and TRBJ1-6; 7 bases agree with TRBD1. V shed 4 bases and J 7 bases; nucleotides not matched to a gene: 8. This CDR3 comprises 15 residues. Per germline, CDR1 SGHDT and CDR2 YYEEEE. Written as DNA, the CDR3 is TGTGCCAGCAGCAAGACAGGGAGGATAAATTCACCCCTCCACTTT. It specifies CASSKTGRINSPLHF.

This rearrangement joins TRBV7-6 to TRBJ2-3; 8 nucleotides align to TRBD2. J was trimmed by 0 bases and V by 4 bases; bases with no gene match: 6. Germline V CDR1 and CDR2: SGHVS, FNYEAQ. The length of the CDR3 is 16 residues. CDR3 loop: CASSSGGAWSTDTQYF. In DNA form, the CDR3 reads TGTGCCAGCAGCTCCGGGGGGGCGTGGAGCACAGATACGCAGTATTTT. The variable domain in full, completed from reference TRBV7-6 and TRBJ2-3, reads GAGVSQSPRYKVTKRGQDVALRCDPISGHVSLYWYRQALGQGPEFLTYFNYEAQQDKSGLPNDRFSAERPEGSISTLTIQRTEQRDSAMYRCASSSGGAWSTDTQYFGPGTRLTVL.